This T cell receptor beta chain was captured in a study of blood T cell repertoires in COVID-19. The CDR3 loop spans 20 amino acids. Germline V lookup: CDR1 MNHEY, CDR2 SMNVEV (reference sequence). Trimming removed 0 bases from V and 4 bases from J; junction bases left unmatched: 16. Measured with immunoSEQ multiplex PCR; TCRdb has only the in-frame clones, and not every one. The sample carries about 44,000 clones, roughly 85% recorded once. The TCR originated in a woman aged 70-85 years with acute or convalescent COVID-19. The rearrangement uses TRBV27 and TRBJ1-3; TRBD1 matches 9 bases. Sequenced material: peripheral blood. CDR3 coding DNA: TGTGCCAGCAGTTTATCGGACAGGGGAGTAGTAGTGGAGTCGGGAAACACCATATATTTT. Translating gives CASSLSDRGVVVESGNTIYF.